This T cell receptor beta chain was captured in a study of T cells in localized non-small cell lung cancer. The study, taken as a whole, reports: Among the tissues sampled, uninvolved adjacent lung had the highest T cell clonality, above tumor.

Profiling relied on immunoSEQ multiplex PCR, and the TCRdb table lists in-frame clones only, not all of them. Of about 33,000 clones listed, around 94% are singletons. This clone has just one count. Its specificity is not known. The sequence was obtained from a female donor older than 55 with stage I lung adenocarcinoma. Sequenced here: peripheral blood, sampled before any cancer treatment.

The CDR3 region is CASSDGLAAYTDTQYF. CDR3 DNA sequence: TGCGCCAGCAGTGACGGGCTAGCGGCCTACACAGATACGCAGTATTTT. The V call is TRBV10-2, the J call TRBJ2-3, with 7 nucleotides matching TRBD2. Germline V lookup: CDR1 WSHSY, CDR2 SAAADI. V dropped 3 bases and J dropped 2; count of bases not matched to a gene: 8. This CDR3 is built from 16 residues.